What follows are 20 T cell receptor beta chains derived from one specimen sequenced in a study of CD8+ T cells in alopecia areata. The treatment was: oral pan-JAK inhibitor, 5-10 mg twice daily. Extracted from the samples, RNA was reverse transcribed into cDNA to serve as the sequencing template. Produced via immunoSEQ multiplex PCR; TCRdb's table is partial and in-frame only. The sample comprises 100,000 to 150,000 clones, approximately 57% of which are singletons, and approximately 5.1% rests with the top ten. Sequenced here: CD4+ T cells sorted from blood, sampled at week 4, from a patient treated with tofacitinib. Receptors originate from a human donor with alopecia areata.

This clone has just a few counts. This chain connects TRBV6-6 to TRBJ1-1; D gene unclear. V gave up 8 bases and J gave up 3 bases, with 7 bases separating them. Germline V gives CDR1 MNHNY, CDR2 SVGAGI (reference sequence). CDR3 length: 11 residues. The CDR3 region has the DNA TGTGCCAGCGCCATGTACACTGAAGCTTTCTTT. Translation gives CASAMYTEAFF.

The J gene is TRBJ1-2, the V gene TRBV9, with TRBD1 matching 8 bases. The CDR3 is 14 amino acids. Germline-derived CDR1 and CDR2 are SGDLS and YYNGEE. Trimming cost V 4 bases and J 2 bases; bases outside gene matches: 4. The CDR3 nucleotides are TGTGCCAGCAGCCCTCGGACAGGGAACTATGGCTACACCTTC. Protein: CASSPRTGNYGYTF.

The CDR3 DNA is TGTGCCAGCAGCTTGGGGGGGGCCTATGGCTACACCTTC. Translated: CASSLGGAYGYTF. This chain links TRBV7-2 with TRBJ1-2; a weak D match, TRBD1 (6 bases). This CDR3 has 13 amino acids. CDR1 and CDR2 from the germline V gene are SGHTA and FQGNSA. The V end was cut by 3 bases, the J end by 4 bases, with 9 bases between.

This clone was seen once. The chain couples TRBV30 to TRBJ2-5; 8 nucleotides line up with TRBD1. Losses at the gene ends were 1 base for V and 6 bases for J; bases not matched to a gene: 7. This CDR3 has 14 residues. CDR1 is GTSNPN, CDR2 SVGIG, per germline (reference sequence). The CDR3 sequence is CAWSALTGEQTQYF. The CDR3 DNA follows: TGTGCCTGGAGTGCCTTGACAGGGGAACAGACCCAGTACTTC. The variable domain in full, with the rest retrieved from reference TRBV30 and TRBJ2-5, is SQTIHQWPATLVQPVGSPLSLECTVEGTSNPNLYWYRQAAGRGLQLLFYSVGIGQISSEVPQNLSASRPQDRQFILSSKKLLLSDSGFYLCAWSALTGEQTQYFGPGTRLLVL.

V and J are TRBV14 and TRBJ2-1; TRBD2 matches at 13 bases. J was trimmed by 7 bases and V by 6 bases; bases with no gene match: 3. This CDR3 comprises 14 residues. Germline V gene lookup returns CDR1 SGHDN and CDR2 FVKESK. The CDR3 DNA reads TGTGCCAGCAGGACTAGCGGGGGGATGAATGAGCAGTTCTTC. Translated: CASRTSGGMNEQFF.

This clone occurred a few times. This rearrangement joins TRBV7-9 to TRBJ2-5; 8 bases fit TRBD2. V shed 1 base, J shed 12 bases, and the junction held 1 base outside the gene matches. The CDR3 loop spans 11 amino acids. Germline V CDR1 and CDR2: SEHNR, FQNEAQ (reference sequence). Written as DNA, the CDR3 is TGTGCCAGCAGCTTAGGAGCGGGGGAGTACTTC. Its protein product is CASSLGAGEYF.

This clone has just a few counts. The rearrangement joins TRBV7-9 to TRBJ2-1, with D perhaps matching TRBD1 (5 bases). Trimming shortened V by 5 bases and J by 4 bases, and 27 bases separated the two germline ends. The CDR3 contains 19 residues. The germline gives CDR1 SEHNR, CDR2 FQNEAQ (reference sequence). The DNA for the CDR3 is TGTGCCAGCAGCCTGGAGCTAGGGGCTCGTACGCGCGAGTACAATGAGCAGTTCTTC. This translates into CASSLELGARTREYNEQFF.

The chain uses TRBV27 and TRBJ2-7; D gene unclear. This CDR3 contains 13 residues. V was shortened by 5 bases and J by 6 bases, with 14 bases between the two germline ends. Germline lookup yields CDR1 MNHEY and CDR2 SMNVEV (reference sequence). CDR3 region: CASSLPGTGEQYF. CDR3 nucleotides: TGTGCCAGCAGTCTTCCAGGTACCGGCGAGCAGTACTTC.

The gene calls are TRBV11-2 and TRBJ1-5; D is ambiguous. Trimming took 3 bases from V and 6 from J, leaving 9 bases between them. This CDR3 contains 13 residues. Germline values: CDR1 SGHAT, CDR2 FQNNGV. In DNA form, the CDR3 reads TGTGCCAGCAGCTTTGAGGAGGGTCAGCCCCAGCATTTT. Amino acids: CASSFEEGQPQHF. Together with reference TRBV11-2 and TRBJ1-5, the CDR3 gives the full variable domain: EAGVAQSPRYKIIEKRQSVAFWCNPISGHATLYWYQQILGQGPKLLIQFQNNGVVDDSQLPKDRFSAERLKGVDSTLKIQPAKLEDSAVYLCASSFEEGQPQHFGDGTRLSIL.

V and J are TRBV18 and TRBJ2-6; 8 bases line up with TRBD1. The CDR3 is 17 amino acids. Germline V gives CDR1 KGHSH, CDR2 LQKENI. V lost 3 bases to trimming and J lost 3 bases; unmatched junction nucleotides: 7. The DNA of the CDR3 is TGTGCCAGCTCACCCTCAACAGGGGGAAGTGGGGCCAACGTCCTGACTTTC. Amino acids: CASSPSTGGSGANVLTF.

The V and J genes are TRBV9 and TRBJ1-2, with D possibly being TRBD1 (5 bases). Trimming took 3 bases from V and 6 from J, leaving 18 bases between them. The CDR3 covers 15 residues. Germline V CDR1 and CDR2: SGDLS, YYNGEE. The chain's CDR3 is CASSEDPSRADGYTF. The CDR3 DNA reads TGTGCCAGCAGCGAGGATCCCAGCAGGGCCGATGGCTACACCTTC.

The sample holds a few counts of this clone. CDR3 DNA sequence: TGTGCCAGCTCACCCCCTACAGGACTACACTATGGCTACACCTTC. Translation: CASSPPTGLHYGYTF. The J gene is TRBJ1-2, the V gene TRBV18; D might be TRBD1 (5 bases). Deletions cut 3 bases from V and 3 bases from J, with 14 bases between. The germline CDR1 and CDR2 sequences are KGHSH and LQKENI. CDR3 length: 15 residues.

As to this clone: Other nucleotide sequences in the sample specify the same CDR3. This sequence joins TRBV25-1 and TRBJ1-2; D is possibly TRBD1 (5 bases). The CDR3 is 13 amino acids. V lost 3 bases and J 1 base, leaving 6 bases between the germline ends. CDR1 and CDR2 (germline): MGHDK, SYGVNS. The CDR3 here is CASSDRVNYGYTF. DNA for the CDR3: TGTGCCAGCAGTGACAGGGTTAACTATGGCTACACCTTC.

The gene calls are TRBV5-6 and TRBJ2-2; D is uncertain. Germline V gene lookup returns CDR1 SGHDT and CDR2 YYEEEE. V shed 4 bases and J shed 7 bases, with 11 bases lying between them. The CDR3 runs to 13 residues. This CDR3 reads CASSLPEVGELFF. CDR3 coding DNA: TGTGCCAGCAGCCTCCCCGAGGTCGGGGAGCTGTTTTTT.

V usage is TRBV7-2 and J usage is TRBJ2-7; 8 nucleotides align to TRBD1. The CDR3 contains 14 residues. The junction had 5 bases not matched to a gene; V was cut back by 4 bases and J by 3 bases. Per germline, CDR1 SGHTA and CDR2 FQGNSA. CDR3 sequence (DNA): TGTGCCAGCAGCTCCGGGACAGGCTACTACGAGCAGTACTTC. Amino acid sequence: CASSSGTGYYEQYF.

The chain employs TRBV5-6 and TRBJ2-7, with 7 bases that match TRBD2. The J segment lost 0 bases and the V segment lost 2 bases, leaving 5 bases of the junction unmatched. This CDR3 region has 15 residues. Looked up from germline, CDR1 is SGHDT and CDR2 is YYEEEE. Here the CDR3 DNA reads TGTGCCAGCAGCTTTGCGGGAGTCCTCTCCTACGAGCAGTACTTC. Translation: CASSFAGVLSYEQYF. The variable domain in full, completed from reference TRBV5-6 and TRBJ2-7, reads DAGVTQSPTHLIKTRGQQVTLRCSPKSGHDTVSWYQQALGQGPQFIFQYYEEEERQRGNFPDRFSGHQFPNYSSELNVNALLLGDSALYLCASSFAGVLSYEQYFGPGTRLTVT.

Only a few counts were recorded for this clone. The rearrangement joins TRBV30 to TRBJ2-7; D is ambiguous. The CDR3 totals 11 residues. V was trimmed by 3 bases and J by 6 bases, leaving 9 bases between them. The germline V gene encodes CDR1 GTSNPN and CDR2 SVGIG (reference sequence). CDR3 region: CAWSWESEQYF. DNA for the CDR3: TGTGCCTGGAGCTGGGAATCCGAGCAGTACTTC.

The J gene is TRBJ1-5, the V gene TRBV4-1; TRBD1 aligns across 7 bases. V shed 6 bases, J shed 4 bases, and the junction held 9 bases outside the gene matches. The CDR3 has 15 residues. Germline assignment: CDR1 MGHRA and CDR2 YSYEKL. CDR3 amino acids: CASSVRGQENQPQHF. CDR3 coding DNA: TGCGCCAGCAGTGTGAGGGGGCAGGAGAATCAGCCCCAGCATTTT.

The CDR3 spells CATSRSREAPLHF. The CDR3 region has the DNA TGTGCCACCAGCAGATCGAGGGAGGCACCCCTCCACTTT. The J gene is TRBJ1-6, the V gene TRBV15; D remains ambiguous. This CDR3 region has 13 residues. Trimming removed 2 bases from V and 11 bases from J, with 10 bases in between. CDR1 and CDR2 (germline): LNHNV, YYDKDF (reference sequence).

V gene TRBV29-1 combines with J gene TRBJ1-2; D is unclear. The CDR3 contains 12 residues. Trimming left V 4 bases short and J 4 bases short, with 10 bases between. CDR1 and CDR2 (germline): SQVTM, ANQGSEA. CDR3 protein: CSVGHGSYGYTF. CDR3 in DNA: TGCAGCGTTGGCCATGGGAGCTATGGCTACACCTTC.